This record concerns one TCR beta chain sequence. Its matching antigen is unknown. This sample is part of a study of T cell repertoires in cytomegalovirus infection. Study background: The authors relied on CMV epitopes, both recently identified HLA-C-restricted and well-studied HLA-B-restricted. CMV infection and matching HLA type were both indicated by public TCR beta signatures.

Study-wide results and caveats: Adding up the frequency of public TCR beta families identified people who carried CMV plus the relevant HLA. What dominated the ex vivo response were HLA-C-restricted CMV-specific TCR beta clonotypes.

TCRdb analysed the reads with MiXCR anew, one entry per CDR3 protein. The profile shows about half a million distinct CDR3 sequences, roughly a third of them singletons. The trim removed 6 bases at V and 7 bases at J, leaving 7 bases unmatched. CDR1 is SGHTA, CDR2 FQGNSA, per germline. This CDR3 contains 13 residues. V and J are TRBV7-2 and TRBJ1-2; 8 positions agree with TRBD1. The source of this sequence is a human donor in good health (CMV status not recorded). Some clones in this sample may be carry-over from other donors' samples. The sample in question was cultured PBMCs, obtained from culture after CMV antigen stimulation. CDR3 protein: CASREQGAGGYTF. The CDR3 DNA sequence: TGTGCCAGCAGGGAGCAGGGGGCCGGTGGCTACACCTTC.